The present TCR beta chain was sequenced within a study of shared clonotypes between healthy human individuals. Study-wide context: In total, the donors were two women and three men aged 18 to 49. Whole-study results and caveats: It was expected that sequencing depth would affect clonotype sharing among donors.

Germline V gene data show CDR1 as SNHLY and CDR2 as FYNNEI. The CDR3 is made up of 13 amino acids. V lost 1 base, J lost 6 bases, and 7 bases lay in between. Within Nashville, Tennessee resided all donors, each a Caucasian adult. Sorted-subset replicate PCRs used 200 ng DNA, some 31,000 T cell genomes. Profiled with immunoSEQ multiplex PCR; TCRdb holds only in-frame clones, not every one. The sample comprises hundreds of thousands of clones, 73% of which are singletons, and roughly 2% rests with the top ten. This clone has just a few counts. Its specificity is not known. The specimen sequenced was memory CD4+ T cells sorted from blood. As for subset: CD45RA-negative fraction. The TCR comes from a woman between 25 and 40 years old in good health. The V gene is TRBV2, the J gene TRBJ1-5; no clear D. CDR3 nucleotides: TGTGCCAGCAGTGAAGAAAACAGTCAGCCCCAGCATTTT. It codes for CASSEENSQPQHF.